A single sample is the source of the 14 T cell receptor beta chains below, sequenced in a study of T cells in Graves' hyperthyroidism and ophthalmopathy. The TCR beta CDR3 regions underwent amplification using RNA transcripts as the source. A first-round RT-PCR of the TCR CDR3 used the HTBI primer set. From the multiplex PCR reads, TCRdb called clonotypes with MiXCR, one entry per CDR3 protein. This repertoire shows 100,000 to 140,000 distinct CDR3 sequences, about 16% found once; its top ten account for about 40%. Sequenced: blood. The source is a woman between 50 and 59 years old with Graves' hyperthyroidism.

This clonotype was observed at least ten times. This chain joins TRBV20-1 and TRBJ2-6, with 12 bases matching TRBD2. CDR1 and CDR2 from the germline V gene are DFQATT and SNEGSKA (reference sequence). The CDR3 loop spans 18 amino acids. V dropped 5 bases and J dropped 1; count of bases not matched to a gene: 9. In nucleotides, the CDR3 is TGCAGTGCTGAACCGACTAGCGGGAGTTTTTCTGGGGCCAACGTCCTGACTTTC. This codes for CSAEPTSGSFSGANVLTF.

This clonotype came up many times. This sequence joins TRBV10-3 and TRBJ1-5, with D unclear. Germline CDR1 and CDR2: ENHRY and SYGVKD. This CDR3 has 12 residues. The ends were cut back, 4 bases at V and 4 bases at J, with 5 bases in the middle. CDR3 loop: CAISGGNQPQHF. DNA for the CDR3: TGTGCCATCAGTGGCGGGAATCAGCCCCAGCATTTT.

In this sample, this clonotype turned up many times. The J gene is TRBJ2-1, the V gene TRBV7-9, with D possibly matching TRBD2 (6 bases). V lost 5 bases to trimming and J lost 5 bases, with 19 bases between them. The CDR3 has 16 residues. Germline CDR1 is SEHNR and CDR2 is FQNEAQ (reference sequence). CDR3 DNA: TGTGCCAGCAGCCGCGCGGGGCTAGGAGGGCACAATGAGCAGTTCTTC. Translating gives CASSRAGLGGHNEQFF.

This chain uses TRBV5-1 with TRBJ2-5, with D uncertain. The length of the CDR3 is 14 residues. The germline V and J ends were trimmed by 3 bases and 0 bases, with 9 bases remaining between them. The V gene's germline CDR1 is SGHRS and CDR2 YFSETQ. CDR3 sequence: CASSSDPYQETQYF. The CDR3 DNA reads as TGCGCCAGCAGCTCTGACCCCTACCAAGAGACCCAGTACTTC.

In its sample, this clonotype was seen many times. The chain recombines TRBV10-3 with TRBJ1-2; tentative D call: TRBD1 (6 bases). V was pared by 3 bases and J by 8 bases, with 13 bases between. The CDR3 sequence is 13 residues long. Germline V gene sequence: CDR1 ENHRY, CDR2 SYGVKD. CDR3 loop: CAISEEGGRGYTF. DNA of the CDR3: TGTGCCATCAGTGAAGAAGGGGGGCGCGGCTACACCTTC.

In its sample, this clonotype was seen many times. The V gene is TRBV5-1, the J gene TRBJ2-3, with D perhaps TRBD2 (5 bases). The V gene's germline CDR1 is SGHRS and CDR2 YFSETQ. The CDR3 loop spans 14 amino acids. The V gene lost 5 bases and the J gene lost 5 bases, with 15 bases spanning the gap. CDR3 DNA sequence: TGCGCCAGCAGGTCGGGGAGTGTGGGAGATACGCAGTATTTT. Translating it yields CASRSGSVGDTQYF. Filled out from reference TRBV5-1 and TRBJ2-3, the complete variable domain reads KAGVTQTPRYLIKTRGQQVTLSCSPISGHRSVSWYQQTPGQGLQFLFEYFSETQRNKGNFPGRFSGRQFSNSRSEMNVSTLELGDSALYLCASRSGSVGDTQYFGPGTRLTVL.

The chain couples TRBV20-1 to TRBJ2-7; TRBD2 matches at 10 bases. With V trimmed by 6 bases and J by 4 bases, 15 bases remained unmatched. Germline V lookup: CDR1 DFQATT, CDR2 SNEGSKA (reference sequence). CDR3 length: 16 amino acids. CDR3: CSAYTVLAGAGYEQYF. DNA of the CDR3: TGCAGTGCCTACACCGTCCTAGCGGGAGCCGGGTACGAGCAGTACTTC.

There are many counts of this clonotype. This rearrangement joins TRBV10-3 to TRBJ1-2; D remains unclear. The germline V gene has CDR1 ENHRY and CDR2 SYGVKD. CDR3 length equals 13 residues. V was clipped by 3 bases and J by 7 bases, with 12 bases between them. CDR3: CAISDDRSAGYTF. CDR3 nucleotide sequence: TGTGCCATCAGTGACGACCGGTCGGCTGGCTACACCTTC.

The table lists this clonotype with a few counts. V usage is TRBV2 and J usage is TRBJ2-1, with D unresolved. This CDR3 has 18 amino acids. Deletions cut 0 bases from V and 0 bases from J, with 15 bases between. Germline assignment: CDR1 SNHLY and CDR2 FYNNEI. The CDR3, as DNA: TGTGCCAGCAGTGAAGCGAAACATAGTAGGAGCTCCTACAATGAGCAGTTCTTC. It codes for CASSEAKHSRSSYNEQFF.

This clonotype was detected ten times or more. The chain recombines TRBV4-2 with TRBJ2-1, with 9 bases that match TRBD2. The germline V gene encodes CDR1 LGHNA and CDR2 YNFKEQ. The ends lost 4 bases at V and 4 bases at J; junction bases unmatched: 11. The CDR3 length is 17 residues. As DNA, the CDR3 is TGTGCCAGCAGCCCGAACGCGGGGCTAGCGGGATACAATGAGCAGTTCTTC. It codes for CASSPNAGLAGYNEQFF.

This clonotype was seen once. The V gene is TRBV9, the J gene TRBJ1-1; 8 bases match TRBD1. CDR3 size: 15 residues. V lost 1 base, J lost 5 bases, and 7 bases stayed unmatched. The germline V gene encodes CDR1 SGDLS and CDR2 YYNGEE. As DNA, the CDR3 is TGTGCCAGCAGCGTAAACACAGGGGGGAGTACTGAAGCTTTCTTT. Translation gives CASSVNTGGSTEAFF.

The table lists this clonotype with a count of one. This chain joins TRBV28 and TRBJ2-7; TRBD2 agrees at 10 bases. The V gene's germline CDR1 is MDHEN and CDR2 SYDVKM. V trimming: 5 bases; J trimming: 5 bases; junction bases outside the gene matches: 3. The CDR3 is made up of 13 amino acids. This CDR3 reads CASSHGTSDEQYF. CDR3 coding DNA: TGTGCCAGCAGTCACGGGACTAGCGACGAGCAGTACTTC.

This clonotype appeared many times. This rearrangement joins TRBV5-6 to TRBJ1-5, with TRBD1 as a possible D gene (6 bases). Germline assignment: CDR1 SGHDT and CDR2 YYEEEE. The CDR3 is 15 residues long. Trimming removed 0 bases at V and 4 bases at J, with 11 bases between. The CDR3 region is CASSLGGAFNQPQHF. CDR3 DNA: TGTGCCAGCAGCTTGGGGGGGGCGTTTAATCAGCCCCAGCATTTT.

This clonotype was seen a few times. V and J are TRBV7-3 and TRBJ2-1; D is undetermined. The germline gives CDR1 SGHTA, CDR2 FQGTGA. The V end was cut by 6 bases, the J end by 0 bases, with 12 bases between. The CDR3 is 15 amino acids. Here the CDR3 DNA reads TGTGCCAGCAGTCTGGACGGAAGCTCCTACAATGAGCAGTTCTTC. Translating gives CASSLDGSSYNEQFF.